A selection of T cell receptor beta chains follows, all from one sample in a study of T cell responses to AZD1222 COVID-19 vaccine. Method: immunoSEQ multiplex PCR; TCRdb's copy keeps in-frame clones and lacks some. The data contain approximately 130,000 clones, approximately 90% of them singletons. The material sequenced was peripheral blood, taken 28 days after the second AZD1222 dose. These receptors came from an adult who received the AZD1222 COVID-19 vaccine. Both conserved end residues are part of each CDR3. The D gene is left open where the match is weak. A row's size may be missing; if present it is once, few, many or a size class.

TRBJ1-2 | TRBV11-2 | . | . | TGTGCCAGCAGCTTAGGGGGACTCTATGGCTACACCTTC | CASSLGGLYGYTF
TRBJ1-5 | TRBV11-2 | . | . | TGTGCCAGCAGCTCAAGCGGGGGGGGCAATCAGCCCCAGCATTTT | CASSSSGGGNQPQHF
TRBJ1-1 | TRBV11-3 | . | . | TGTGCCAGCAGCTTAGGGGAAGGGTTCGGAGCTTTCTTT | CASSLGEGFGAFF
TRBJ2-7 | TRBV4-1 | . | . | TGCGCCAGCAGCCAAGAGTTTTTCAGAACTTACGAGCAGTACTTC | CASSQEFFRTYEQYF
TRBJ2-5 | TRBV5-6 | once | . | TGTGCCAGCAGCTTGTCCGGAGTAGAGACCCAGTACTTC | CASSLSGVETQYF
TRBJ1-1 | TRBV30 | . | . | TGTGCCTGGAGTGTACGGATCAGGGACACTGAAGCTTTCTTT | CAWSVRIRDTEAFF
TRBJ1-1 | TRBV7-3 | . | TRBD1 | TGTGCCAGCAGTCTGAACACCGGGACAGGGGCTGAAGCTTTCTTT | CASSLNTGTGAEAFF
TRBJ2-2 | TRBV5-5 | . | TRBD2 | TGTGCCAGCAGCTTCAATCCTAGCGGGGGGACCGGGGAGCTGTTTTTT | CASSFNPSGGTGELFF
TRBJ2-3 | TRBV2 | . | TRBD1 | TGTGCCAGCAGTCCTCCGGACAGGCAAGATACGCAGTATTTT | CASSPPDRQDTQYF
TRBJ2-5 | TRBV5-1 | . | TRBD2 | TGCGCCAGCAGCTTCACCGGACTAGCGGGCGAGACCCAGTACTTC | CASSFTGLAGETQYF
TRBJ2-1 | TRBV5-6 | . | . | TGTGCCAGCAGCTTGAGCAATGAGCAGTTCTTC | CASSLSNEQFF
TRBJ1-1 | TRBV7-2 | . | . | TGTGCCAGCAGCTTATGGAGCAGCCACCTTGGGGCTGAAGCTTTCTTT | CASSLWSSHLGAEAFF
TRBJ2-3 | TRBV5-1 | . | . | TGCGCCAGCAGACTACTCACAGATACGCAGTATTTT | CASRLLTDTQYF
TRBJ1-2 | TRBV18 | . | TRBD1 | TGTGCCAGCTCACCGGCAGGGGGATATGGCTACACCTTC | CASSPAGGYGYTF
TRBJ2-3 | TRBV6-5 | . | . | TGTGCCAGCAGTTTTGTCAGGGGCGCCGCAGATACGCAGTATTTT | CASSFVRGAADTQYF
TRBJ1-2 | TRBV28 | . | TRBD1 | TGTGCCAGCACCCCACCCAGGGGGCTGAAGTATGGCTACACCTTC | CASTPPRGLKYGYTF
TRBJ2-1 | TRBV2 | . | . | TGTGCCAGCAGTGCGAGCTATGAGCAGTTCTTC | CASSASYEQFF
TRBJ2-1 | TRBV11-2 | once | . | TGTGCCAGCAGCTTACTAGGCGGAGCCTACAATGAGCAGTTCTTC | CASSLLGGAYNEQFF
TRBJ2-7 | TRBV30 | . | . | TGTGCCTGGAGTCAGGGATACGAGCAGTACTTC | CAWSQGYEQYF
TRBJ2-3 | TRBV5-1 | . | . | TGCGCCAGCAGCCCCGGACAGACTAGCACAGATACGCAGTATTTT | CASSPGQTSTDTQYF
TRBJ1-2 | TRBV29-1 | . | . | TGCAGCGTCCTGGGGAACTATGGCTACACCTTC | CSVLGNYGYTF
TRBJ2-5 | TRBV5-1 | . | TRBD2 | TGCGCCAGCAGCCCGGGACTAGCGGGAGAAGAGACCCAGTACTTC | CASSPGLAGEETQYF
TRBJ1-2 | TRBV6-1 | . | . | TGTGCCAGCAGTGATCGGGGGGACTATGGCTACACCTTC | CASSDRGDYGYTF
TRBJ2-1 | TRBV6-5 | . | TRBD1 | TGTGCCAGCAGTCGACAGGGGGGCGATGAGCAGTTCTTC | CASSRQGGDEQFF
TRBJ1-2 | TRBV30 | . | . | TGTGCCCATGTGGGGGCCGACCCCCACTCTGGCTACACCTTC | CAHVGADPHSGYTF
TRBJ2-3 | TRBV7-9 | . | . | TGTGCCAGCAGCTCCGCAGATACGCAGTATTTT | CASSSADTQYF
TRBJ2-1 | TRBV9 | . | TRBD2 | TGTGCCAGCAGCGTCGGGACTAGCGGGAGAAATGAGCAGTTCTTC | CASSVGTSGRNEQFF
TRBJ2-1 | TRBV6-5 | . | . | TGTGCCAGCAGGGGTGGACATGAGCAGTTCTTC | CASRGGHEQFF
TRBJ2-2 | TRBV3-1/TRBV3-2 | . | . | TGTGCCAGCAGCCAAGTTACCGGGTCGAACACCGGGGAGCTGTTTTTT | CASSQVTGSNTGELFF
TRBJ2-6 | TRBV18 | . | . | TGTGCCAGCTCACACGGGGACCTCTCTGGGGCCAACGTCCTGACTTTC | CASSHGDLSGANVLTF
TRBJ2-7 | TRBV7-2 | . | TRBD1 | TGTGCCAGCAGCTTGGACAGGGGGTCCTACGAGCAGTACTTC | CASSLDRGSYEQYF
TRBJ2-7 | TRBV29-1 | . | TRBD2 | TGCAGCGTCCGGACTAGCGGGGACTACGAGCAGTACTTC | CSVRTSGDYEQYF
TRBJ2-4 | TRBV18 | . | TRBD2 | TGTGCCAGCTCACCAGGGGAGGGCAAAAACATTCAGTACTTC | CASSPGEGKNIQYF
TRBJ1-4 | TRBV11-2 | . | . | TGTGCCAGCAGCTTACCGACAGATCGGTCAGGAAAACTGTTTTTT | CASSLPTDRSGKLFF
TRBJ1-1 | TRBV29-1 | few | . | TGCAGCGTTGATGGTCGATACACTGAAGCTTTCTTT | CSVDGRYTEAFF
TRBJ2-1 | TRBV7-2 | . | . | TGTGCCAGCAGCAGAGCGGGCTCCTACAATGAGCAGTTCTTC | CASSRAGSYNEQFF
TRBJ2-1 | TRBV6-5 | . | . | TGTGCCAGCACCATCGTCCGGGGCCAGGACAATGAGCAGTTCTTC | CASTIVRGQDNEQFF
TRBJ1-3 | TRBV18 | once | . | TGTGCCAGCTCACCACAGGGCAACTCTGGAAACACCATATATTTT | CASSPQGNSGNTIYF
TRBJ2-1 | TRBV11-2 | . | . | TGTGCCAGCAGCTCCGACCGGAGCAATGAGCAGTTCTTC | CASSSDRSNEQFF
TRBJ2-1 | TRBV7-2 | . | TRBD2 | TGTGCCAGCAGCTTCGGCGGGGGGGACAGTGAGCAGTTCTTC | CASSFGGGDSEQFF